This T cell receptor beta chain was profiled in a study of blood T cell repertoires in COVID-19. Study-level background: Acute and convalescent COVID-19 samples came from the United States, Italy and Spain. PBMCs, B-cell-depleted T cells, or T cells provided the cDNA or gDNA that made up the material.

Authors' methods: Amplification of reference gene primers provided the estimated nucleated cell counts. TCRdb's table, derived via immunoSEQ multiplex PCR, lists solely in-frame clones and lacks some. V and J calls and clone size are given by that table; D and trimming were obtained from the DNA. This table has approximately 490,000 clones, around 90% appearing once. Two negative PCRs, clearance, or symptom resolution were required of recovered Cohort 3 donors. Germline-derived CDR1 and CDR2 are SGHNT and YENEEA. V was clipped by 6 bases and J by 2 bases, with 9 bases between them. CDR3 size: 13 residues.

The J gene is TRBJ2-3, the V gene TRBV11-3, with D unresolved. The source material was PBMCs or T cells enriched from blood (not recorded which). The sequence derives from a woman aged 18-35 years who had recovered from COVID-19. The CDR3 spells CASSLVFTDTQYF. CDR3 in DNA: TGTGCCAGCAGTCTTGTGTTCACAGATACGCAGTATTTT.